This T cell receptor (beta chain) was identified during a study of technical replicates of blood from a few donors. V dropped 3 bases and J dropped 3 bases, with 15 bases sitting between them. This CDR3 comprises 15 residues. Germline CDR1 is LNHDA and CDR2 is SQIVND (reference sequence). Clones were sequenced by immunoSEQ multiplex PCR, and TCRdb holds only the in-frame ones, with some missing. The sample has around 95,000 clones, about 94% seen once; the top ten hold roughly 0.26%. This clone was counted a single time. The sample was T cells isolated from PBMCs. The sequence derives from a human donor in good health. The chain links TRBV19 to TRBJ2-7; a weak D match, TRBD1 (7 bases). CDR3 sequence reads: CASSILGRGDYEQYF. Written as DNA, the CDR3 is TGTGCCAGTAGTATTTTGGGCAGGGGGGACTACGAGCAGTACTTC.